This TCR beta chain was documented in a study of type 1 regulatory T cells. Study-level background: T-allo10 is an in vitro-generated, Tr1-enriched CD4 T cell product specific for alloantigen.

One entry per CDR3 protein results from TCRdb running MiXCR on the reads. This table holds some 60,000 distinct CDR3 sequences, less than 65% found once. V lost 3 bases, J lost 3 bases, and 15 bases lay in between. The CDR3 covers 15 residues. Germline CDR1 reads LNHNV; CDR2 reads YYDKDF (reference sequence). Notes on this clonotype: Its specificity is not known.

The sequence was obtained from a human donor in good health. Sequencing was carried out using cultured non-Tr1 T cells, either the whole culture or a sorted T cell fraction (not recorded which). V usage is TRBV15 and J usage is TRBJ2-7; D is possibly TRBD1 (5 bases). CDR3 DNA sequence: TGTGCCACCAGCAGTTCTCAGGGTCGCAACTACGAGCAGTACTTC. It encodes CATSSSQGRNYEQYF.